The present entry profiles one TCR beta chain with its context. This sample was taken from a study of shared clonotypes between healthy human individuals. Libraries were prepared by immunoSEQ multiplex PCR; TCRdb keeps only in-frame clonotypes and omits some of them. The sample records hundreds of thousands of clones, around 67% being singletons. Per germline, CDR1 SGHRS and CDR2 YFSETQ. The V gene lost 0 bases and the J gene lost 6 bases, with 10 bases spanning the gap. There are 14 residues in the CDR3. The sequencing sample was made of memory CD4+ T cells sorted from blood. Subset reported: CD45RA-negative fraction. The sequence was obtained from a man aged 30 to 39 in good health. The V and J genes are TRBV5-1 and TRBJ1-5, with D unclear. The CDR3 DNA reads TGCGCCAGCAGCTTGGACGGTGGTGGTCAGCCCCAGCATTTT. Its protein is CASSLDGGGQPQHF. Drawing the rest from reference TRBV5-1 and TRBJ1-5, the complete variable domain is KAGVTQTPRYLIKTRGQQVTLSCSPISGHRSVSWYQQTPGQGLQFLFEYFSETQRNKGNFPGRFSGRQFSNSRSEMNVSTLELGDSALYLCASSLDGGGQPQHFGDGTRLSIL.